The 3 T cell receptor beta chains in this list originate from one sample, sequenced in a study of blood T cell repertoires in COVID-19. Only in-frame clones appear in the TCRdb table, and some are missing; sequencing was by immunoSEQ multiplex PCR. The table shows more than 300,000 clones, with 90% occurring only once. Input material: PBMCs or T cells enriched from blood (not recorded which). The receptors stem from a woman aged 25 to 39 who had been exposed to COVID-19.

The gene calls are TRBV5-1 and TRBJ2-7, with 8 positions matching TRBD1. Germline trimming cut 3 bases from V and 9 bases from J; bases unmatched to any gene: 5. This CDR3 is 12 amino acids long. CDR1 is SGHRS, CDR2 YFSETQ, per germline. The CDR3 reads CASSYPGGVQYF. The CDR3, as DNA: TGCGCCAGCAGCTACCCAGGGGGCGTGCAGTACTTC.

The chain links TRBV20-1 to TRBJ2-1, with TRBD2 matching 10 bases. Losses at the gene ends were 5 bases for V and 15 bases for J; bases not matched to a gene: 7. In germline, CDR1 is DFQATT, CDR2 SNEGSKA (reference sequence). This CDR3 is built from 11 residues. CDR3 in amino acids: CSAQTSGLWFF. The CDR3 nucleotides are TGCAGTGCTCAGACTAGCGGGCTGTGGTTCTTC.

In DNA, the CDR3 is TGTGCCAGCAGTTACAGGGTGAACACTGAAGCTTTCTTT. As protein: CASSYRVNTEAFF. The genes are TRBV3-1 (or the pseudogene TRBV3-2) and TRBJ1-1; D may be TRBD1 (6 bases). This CDR3 spans 13 amino acids. V lost 6 bases and J 0 bases, leaving 8 bases between the germline ends. Germline lookup yields CDR1 LGHDT and CDR2 YNNKEL (reference sequence).